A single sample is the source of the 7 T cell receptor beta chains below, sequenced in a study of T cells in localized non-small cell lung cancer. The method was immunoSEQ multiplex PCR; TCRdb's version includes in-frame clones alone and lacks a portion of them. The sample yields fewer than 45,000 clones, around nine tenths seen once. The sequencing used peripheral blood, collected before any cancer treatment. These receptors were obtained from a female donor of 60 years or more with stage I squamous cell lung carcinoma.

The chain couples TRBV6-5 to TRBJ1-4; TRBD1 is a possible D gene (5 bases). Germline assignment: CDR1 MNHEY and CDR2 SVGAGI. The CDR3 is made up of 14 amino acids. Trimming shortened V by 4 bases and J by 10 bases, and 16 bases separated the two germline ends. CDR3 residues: CASSSLSLRGKLFF. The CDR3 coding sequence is TGTGCCAGCAGTTCCCTCTCTCTGAGGGGAAAACTGTTTTTT.

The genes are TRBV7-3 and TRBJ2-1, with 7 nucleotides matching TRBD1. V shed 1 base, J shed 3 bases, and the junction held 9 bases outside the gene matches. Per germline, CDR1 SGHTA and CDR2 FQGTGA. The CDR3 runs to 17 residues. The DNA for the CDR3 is TGTGCCAGCAGCTTAAACTGGAACTGGGACAGCTACAATGAGCAGTTCTTC. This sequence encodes CASSLNWNWDSYNEQFF.

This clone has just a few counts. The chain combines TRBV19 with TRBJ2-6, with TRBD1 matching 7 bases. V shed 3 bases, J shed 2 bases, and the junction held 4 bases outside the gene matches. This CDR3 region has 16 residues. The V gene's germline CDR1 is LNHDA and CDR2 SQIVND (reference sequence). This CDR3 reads CASSIPQGAGANVLTF. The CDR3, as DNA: TGTGCCAGTAGTATCCCGCAGGGGGCTGGGGCCAACGTCCTGACTTTC.

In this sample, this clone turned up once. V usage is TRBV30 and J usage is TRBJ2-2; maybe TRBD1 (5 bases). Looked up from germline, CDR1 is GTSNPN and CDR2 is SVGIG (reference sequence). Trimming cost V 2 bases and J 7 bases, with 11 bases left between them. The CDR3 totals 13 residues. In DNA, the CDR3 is TGTGCCTGGAGTTGGGGCAGCAGCGGGGAGCTGTTTTTT. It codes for CAWSWGSSGELFF.

CDR3 sequence: CAWSKGRAEVGELFF. The CDR3, as DNA: TGTGCCTGGAGTAAAGGACGGGCCGAAGTCGGGGAGCTGTTTTTT. The chain employs TRBV30 and TRBJ2-2; no firm D call. The CDR3 runs 15 residues. Trimming took off 2 bases at V and 7 bases at J, with 17 bases between the two ends. Germline CDR1 GTSNPN, CDR2 SVGIG (reference sequence).

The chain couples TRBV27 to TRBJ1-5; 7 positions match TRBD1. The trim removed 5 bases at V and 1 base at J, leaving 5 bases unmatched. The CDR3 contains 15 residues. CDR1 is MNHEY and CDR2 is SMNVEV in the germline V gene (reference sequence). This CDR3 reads CASSLEGASNQPQHF. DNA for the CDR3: TGTGCCAGCAGTCTTGAGGGGGCAAGCAATCAGCCCCAGCATTTT.

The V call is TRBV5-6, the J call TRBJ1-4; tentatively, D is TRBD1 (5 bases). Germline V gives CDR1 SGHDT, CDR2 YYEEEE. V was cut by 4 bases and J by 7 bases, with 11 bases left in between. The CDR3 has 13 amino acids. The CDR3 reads CASSTWDVEKLFF. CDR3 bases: TGTGCCAGCAGCACGTGGGACGTTGAAAAACTGTTTTTT.